This TCR beta chain was retrieved from a study of tumor-infiltrating lymphocytes in primary liver carcinoma. For this clonotype: As yet, its antigen is unknown.

Study findings and constraints: Tumor-adjacent and tumor-blood pairs showed less overlap than tumor region pairs.

cDNA specific to TCR beta was made from 500 ng of total RNA, with a constant-region primer employed for priming. A slightly modified ARM-PCR protocol with three nested multiplex PCR rounds produced these TCR beta libraries. TCRdb ran MiXCR on the multiplex PCR reads and lists one entry per CDR3 protein. The profile covers about 22,000 distinct CDR3 sequences, with 70% to 90% appearing a single time and 35% taken by the ten largest. Unsorted bulk tissue, about 19-31 mg of it, served as the source for co-extraction of RNA and DNA. The sequence came from a woman aged 30 to 39 with primary liver carcinoma and hepatitis B virus infection. Source material: liver tumor tissue from sampling region 2. This sample's subset: tumor region T2, inferior pole.

CDR3 loop: CANSQEERGVTQYF. The CDR3 DNA is TGCGCCAATAGCCAAGAAGAGAGGGGCGTGACCCAGTACTTC. This chain uses TRBV4-1 with TRBJ2-5; D could derive from TRBD1 or TRBD2 (5 bases each). The CDR3 runs to 14 residues. Trimming left V 10 bases short and J 7 bases short, with 22 bases between. CDR1 is MGHRA, CDR2 YSYEKL, per germline.